Listed below are T cell receptor beta chains from one sample, sequenced in a study of beta chain features in type 1 diabetes. The data were produced by immunoSEQ multiplex PCR, yet TCRdb's version contains in-frame clones alone and is incomplete. This sample has some 220,000 clones, with about 11% found just once. Sequencing used central memory CD4+ T cells from blood. These receptors all stem from a man aged 18 to 35 in good health. The CDR3 runs from the conserved cysteine through the conserved F or W. The order of the fields is CDR3 protein, CDR3 DNA, V gene, clone size, D gene, J gene, CDR3 length. A D gene is named only where the DNA matches it firmly. A clone size is listed for some rows: how often the clone was seen (once, few, many), or a class if it is expanded.

CASSQGLRPSETQYF	TGTGCCAGCAGCCAAGGACTCCGGCCCTCGGAGACCCAGTACTTC	TRBV14	many	NA	TRBJ2-5	15
CSTGLAGTNVLTF	TGCAGCACAGGGTTAGCGGGGACCAACGTCCTGACTTTC	TRBV29-1	NA	TRBD2	TRBJ2-6	13
CASSLVVSKQFF	TGTGCCAGCAGCTTAGTTGTCAGTAAGCAGTTCTTC	TRBV7-8	few	NA	TRBJ2-1	12
CSVGAGGETQYF	TGCAGCGTTGGAGCGGGAGGCGAGACCCAGTACTTC	TRBV29-1	NA	TRBD2	TRBJ2-5	12
CASSLVKETQYF	TGTGCCAGCAGCTTAGTCAAAGAGACCCAGTACTTC	TRBV11-2	many	NA	TRBJ2-5	12
CASRGPDRGYTF	TGTGCCAGCAGGGGACCAGATCGGGGCTACACCTTC	TRBV28	NA	NA	TRBJ1-2	12
CASIPAWLASYNEQFF	TGTGCCAGCATTCCCGCCTGGCTGGCATCATACAATGAGCAGTTCTTC	TRBV7-9	NA	NA	TRBJ2-1	16
CASSLVHEQYF	TGTGCCAGCAGCTTAGTCCACGAGCAGTACTTC	TRBV7-9	many	NA	TRBJ2-7	11
CASSLPMSDTQYF	TGTGCCAGCAGCTTGCCGATGTCAGATACGCAGTATTTT	TRBV5-6	NA	NA	TRBJ2-3	13
CASSQDLASDTQYF	TGCGCCAGCAGCCAAGACCTAGCGTCAGATACGCAGTATTTT	TRBV4-3	NA	NA	TRBJ2-3	14
CAWSVPSHTDTQYF	TGTGCCTGGAGTGTACCTAGCCACACAGATACGCAGTATTTT	TRBV30	few	NA	TRBJ2-3	14
CASSLAGSGEQYF	TGTGCCAGCAGCTTAGCGGGATCTGGGGAGCAGTACTTC	TRBV7-2	few	NA	TRBJ2-7	13
CASSRDASYEQYF	TGTGCCAGCAGCCGGGACGCCTCCTACGAGCAGTACTTC	TRBV7-2	NA	NA	TRBJ2-7	13
CASSVTRVNTEAFF	TGTGCCAGCAGCGTAACAAGGGTGAACACTGAAGCTTTCTTT	TRBV7-2	few	NA	TRBJ1-1	14
CAWSADRFNEQYF	TGTGCCTGGAGTGCGGACAGGTTCAACGAGCAGTACTTC	TRBV30	NA	TRBD1	TRBJ2-7	13
CASSQDTSGRGETQYF	TGTGCCAGCAGCCAAGATACTAGCGGGAGAGGAGAGACCCAGTACTTC	TRBV14	few	TRBD2	TRBJ2-5	16
CASSLEAGSSYEQYF	TGTGCCAGCAGCTTAGAGGCAGGGAGCTCCTACGAGCAGTACTTC	TRBV7-2	NA	NA	TRBJ2-7	15
CASSLHGLSYEQYF	TGTGCCAGCAGTCTACACGGGCTCTCCTACGAGCAGTACTTC	TRBV6-5	NA	NA	TRBJ2-7	14
CASSHLAGGPNEQFF	TGTGCCAGCAGCCACCTAGCGGGAGGGCCCAATGAGCAGTTCTTC	TRBV14	few	TRBD2	TRBJ2-1	15
CASSETALLYNEQFF	TGTGCCAGCAGCGAGACAGCCCTCCTCTACAATGAGCAGTTCTTC	TRBV7-2	NA	NA	TRBJ2-1	15
CASSFSQGAAFHF	TGTGCCAGCAGCTTTTCACAGGGGGCTGCTTTTCACTTC	TRBV5-4	few	TRBD1	TRBJ2-7	13
CATSIVGGGNGELFF	TGTGCCACCAGCATCGTAGGGGGCGGGAACGGGGAGCTGTTTTTT	TRBV15	few	NA	TRBJ2-2	15
CASSIDRSSYNEQFF	TGTGCCAGCAGTATCGACCGGAGCTCCTACAATGAGCAGTTCTTC	TRBV2	NA	NA	TRBJ2-1	15
CASSQQGRAKNIQYF	TGTGCCAGCAGCCAACAGGGGAGGGCCAAAAACATTCAGTACTTC	TRBV7-9	few	NA	TRBJ2-4	15
CASSLTTYNEQFF	TGTGCCAGCAGCTTGACCACTTACAATGAGCAGTTCTTC	TRBV5-5	NA	NA	TRBJ2-1	13
CAWGAKNTEAFF	TGTGCCTGGGGCGCTAAGAACACTGAAGCTTTCTTT	TRBV30	few	NA	TRBJ1-1	12